Shown below are 8 T cell receptor beta chains from a single sample sequenced in a study of T cell responses to AZD1222 COVID-19 vaccine. The protocol was immunoSEQ multiplex PCR, while the TCRdb copy is restricted to in-frame clones and leaves out a portion. The profile shows fewer than 35,000 clones, 80% to 95% of them singletons. The starting material was peripheral blood, obtained on day 0 of AZD1222 vaccination. The receptor source for this set is an adult in good health.

The chain is built from TRBV29-1 and TRBJ1-2; possible D gene TRBD1, 5 bases. With 2 bases removed from V and 7 bases from J, the gap between germline ends came to 11 bases. The CDR3 runs to 12 residues. In germline, CDR1 is SQVTM, CDR2 ANQGSEA. The CDR3 spells CSVEKAGLGYTF. The CDR3 region has the DNA TGCAGCGTTGAAAAGGCAGGGCTTGGCTACACCTTC.

V and J are TRBV5-4 and TRBJ1-1; D gene ambiguous. This CDR3 comprises 12 residues. The germline gives CDR1 SGHNT, CDR2 YYREEE (reference sequence). Trimming took 4 bases from V and 11 from J, leaving 15 bases between them. The CDR3 loop reads CASSDGVKAAFF. CDR3 sequence (DNA): TGTGCCAGCAGCGACGGGGTTAAGGCGGCTTTCTTT.

The chain combines TRBV19 with TRBJ1-3, with D possibly TRBD1 on 6 matching bases. V dropped 4 bases and J dropped 2 bases, with 12 bases sitting between them. From germline, CDR1 is LNHDA and CDR2 SQIVND (reference sequence). The CDR3 has 15 amino acids. CDR3: CASSTDRTAGNTIYF. As DNA, the CDR3 is TGTGCCAGTAGTACCGACAGGACCGCTGGAAACACCATATATTTT.

The rearrangement uses TRBV9 and TRBJ2-7, with D unresolved. The germline CDR1 and CDR2 sequences are SGDLS and YYNGEE. This CDR3 has 13 residues. V was clipped by 3 bases and J by 4 bases, with 11 bases between them. The CDR3, as DNA: TGTGCCAGCAGCGCCGGTGAATGGTACGAGCAGTACTTC. It specifies CASSAGEWYEQYF. The complete variable domain, with remaining parts taken from reference TRBV9 and TRBJ2-7, reads DSGVTQTPKHLITATGQRVTLRCSPRSGDLSVYWYQQSLDQGLQFLIQYYNGEERAKGNILERFSAQQFPDLHSELNLSSLELGDSALYFCASSAGEWYEQYFGPGTRLTVT.

On this clone: Other nucleotide sequences from this sample produce the same CDR3. The V and J genes are TRBV9 and TRBJ2-4; no clear D. Germline V lookup: CDR1 SGDLS, CDR2 YYNGEE. Trimming shortened V by 4 bases and J by 6 bases, and 8 bases separated the two germline ends. The CDR3 extends over 12 amino acids. CDR3 DNA sequence: TGTGCCAGCAGCCCAGGTGGAAACATTCAGTACTTC. Protein: CASSPGGNIQYF.

The J gene is TRBJ1-2, the V gene TRBV24-1; D may be TRBD1 (5 bases). Trimming pared 4 bases from V and 2 bases from J, leaving 22 bases between. The CDR3 loop spans 18 amino acids. The germline CDR1 and CDR2 sequences are KGHDR and SFDVKD. In DNA form, the CDR3 reads TGTGCCACCAGTGACCCGACCGGGAGTTCAGGGCCGAACTATGGCTACACCTTC. Translated: CATSDPTGSSGPNYGYTF.

This chain joins TRBV11-2 and TRBJ2-2; weak D call: TRBD2 (5 bases). Trimming cost V 5 bases and J 0 bases, with 19 bases left between them. The CDR3 contains 18 residues. The V gene's germline CDR1 is SGHAT and CDR2 FQNNGV. CDR3: CASSPRSIRGSNTGELFF. The CDR3 coding sequence is TGTGCCAGCAGCCCCCGTAGTATCCGGGGATCGAACACCGGGGAGCTGTTTTTT.

Only a few counts were recorded for this clone. The rearrangement links TRBV11-3 to TRBJ2-3; maybe TRBD2 (5 bases). CDR3 length: 15 amino acids. The germline V gene has CDR1 SGHNT and CDR2 YENEEA. The V gene lost 1 base and the J gene lost 2 bases, with 10 bases spanning the gap. The CDR3 region is CASSLGYRDTDTQYF. Here the CDR3 DNA reads TGTGCCAGCAGCTTAGGGTATCGGGACACAGATACGCAGTATTTT.